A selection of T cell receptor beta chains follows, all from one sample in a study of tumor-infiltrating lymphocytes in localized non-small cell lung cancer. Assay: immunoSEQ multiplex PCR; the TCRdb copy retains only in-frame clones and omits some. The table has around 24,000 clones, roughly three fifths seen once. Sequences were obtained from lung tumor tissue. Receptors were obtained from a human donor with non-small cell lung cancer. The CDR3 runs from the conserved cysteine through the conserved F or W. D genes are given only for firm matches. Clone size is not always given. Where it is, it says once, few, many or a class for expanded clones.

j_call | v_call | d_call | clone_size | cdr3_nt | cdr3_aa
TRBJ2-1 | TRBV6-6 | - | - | TGTGCCAGCATAGCTAGTTACCACAATGAGCAGTTCTTC | CASIASYHNEQFF
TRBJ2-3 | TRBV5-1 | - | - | TGCGCCAGCAGCTTGTCCCCTCCGGTTAGCACAGATACGCAGTATTTT | CASSLSPPVSTDTQYF
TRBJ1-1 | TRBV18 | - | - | TGTGCCAGCTCTCCCCAAGGGCAGAACACTGAAGCTTTCTTT | CASSPQGQNTEAFF
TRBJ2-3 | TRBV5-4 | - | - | TGTGCCAGCAGCTTGAAGGAGGATACGCAGTATTTT | CASSLKEDTQYF
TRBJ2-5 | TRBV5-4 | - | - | TGTGCCAGCAGCTGGGGAGAAGAGACCCAGTACTTC | CASSWGEETQYF
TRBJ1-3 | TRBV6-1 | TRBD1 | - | TGTGCCAGCAGTGTCACAGGGGTCCCCTATGGGGACACCATATATTTT | CASSVTGVPYGDTIYF
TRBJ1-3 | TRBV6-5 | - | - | TGTGCCAGCAGTTACATGGGGGCCTCTGGAAACACCATATATTTT | CASSYMGASGNTIYF
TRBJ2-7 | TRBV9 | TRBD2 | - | TGTGCCAGCAGTCCGAGCGGGATCATCGAGCAGTACTTC | CASSPSGIIEQYF
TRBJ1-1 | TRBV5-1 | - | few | TGCGCCAGCAGCCCCCAGTTCACAATGAACACTGAAGCTTTCTTT | CASSPQFTMNTEAFF
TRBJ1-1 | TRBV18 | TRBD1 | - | TGTGCCAGCTCATTGGGACAGGGCAATGCTAACACTGAAGCTTTCTTT | CASSLGQGNANTEAFF
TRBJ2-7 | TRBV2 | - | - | TGTGCCAGCAAAAGCCCAGATTTGTACGAGCAGTACTTC | CASKSPDLYEQYF
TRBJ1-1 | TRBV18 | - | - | TGTGCCAGCTCCCCAACAGGGAGGGCTGAAGCTTTCTTT | CASSPTGRAEAFF
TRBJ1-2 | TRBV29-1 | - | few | TGCAGCGTAAATCCGGGTATGGCTAACTATGGCTACACCTTC | CSVNPGMANYGYTF
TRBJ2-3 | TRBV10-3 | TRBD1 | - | TGTGCCATCAGCCACCCCCCGGGACAGAATCGCGGAGATACGCAGTATTTT | CAISHPPGQNRGDTQYF
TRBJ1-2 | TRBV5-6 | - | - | TGTGCCAGCAGCTTGAACGGGCAAGGCTACACCTTC | CASSLNGQGYTF
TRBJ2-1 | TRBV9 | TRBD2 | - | TGTGCCAGCAGCCCCCGACTAGCTGGGTACAATGAGCAGTTCTTC | CASSPRLAGYNEQFF
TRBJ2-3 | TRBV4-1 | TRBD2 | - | TGCGCCAGCAGCACTCCTAGCGGGAGGGCGGGTCAGGTCACAGATACGCAGTATTTT | CASSTPSGRAGQVTDTQYF
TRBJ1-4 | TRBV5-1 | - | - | TGCGCCAGCAGCTTCACAGGGATAAGGGAAAAGGAAAAACTGTTTTTT | CASSFTGIREKEKLFF
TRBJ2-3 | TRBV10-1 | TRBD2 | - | TGCGCCAGCCGTCCGAGCGGGAGCCCCACAGATACGCAGTATTTT | CASRPSGSPTDTQYF
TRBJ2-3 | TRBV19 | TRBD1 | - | TGTGCGTCCCGGGACAGGCCAGATACGCAGTATTTT | CASRDRPDTQYF
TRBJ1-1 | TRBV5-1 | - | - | TGCGCCAGCAGCTTGGAAGGGGGGCCCGGGACTGAAGCTTTCTTT | CASSLEGGPGTEAFF
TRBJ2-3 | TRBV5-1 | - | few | TGCGCCAGCAGCACAGGGACGGTAACTAGCACAGATACGCAGTATTTT | CASSTGTVTSTDTQYF
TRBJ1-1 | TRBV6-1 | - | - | TGTGCCAGCAGTGAAATGGGGCAGATGAACACTGAAGCTTTCTTT | CASSEMGQMNTEAFF
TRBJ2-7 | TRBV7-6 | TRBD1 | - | TGTGCCAGCAGCTTAGAAGGGACAGGGGGCCGCGAGCAGTACTTC | CASSLEGTGGREQYF
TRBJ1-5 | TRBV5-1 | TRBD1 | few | TGCGCCAGCAGCCCCGGACAGGGCGATCAGCCCCAGCATTTT | CASSPGQGDQPQHF
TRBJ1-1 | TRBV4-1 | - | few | TGCGCCAGCAGCGGACCGACTGTGAACACTGAAGCTTTCTTT | CASSGPTVNTEAFF
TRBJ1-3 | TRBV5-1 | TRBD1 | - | TGCGCCAGCAGCCTCGGGACAGAAGGAAACACCATATATTTT | CASSLGTEGNTIYF
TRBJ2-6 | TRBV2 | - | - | TGTGCCAGACGAGACTCTGGGGCCAACGTCCTGACTTTC | CARRDSGANVLTF
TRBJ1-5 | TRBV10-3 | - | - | TGTGCCATCAGCGACAGAGATCAGCCCCAGCATTTT | CAISDRDQPQHF
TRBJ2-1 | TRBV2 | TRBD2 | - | TGTGCCAGCAGCCCCCGGGACTACTACAATGAGCAGTTCTTC | CASSPRDYYNEQFF
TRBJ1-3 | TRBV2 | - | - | TGTGCCAGCGATTACTCTGGAAACACCATATATTTT | CASDYSGNTIYF
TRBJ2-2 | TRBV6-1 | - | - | TGTGCCAGCAGTACTACAAGGACCGGGGAGCTGTTTTTT | CASSTTRTGELFF
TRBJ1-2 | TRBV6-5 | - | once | TGTGCCAGCAGTTACGGGAACCAGAGATTTAACTATGGCTACACCTTC | CASSYGNQRFNYGYTF
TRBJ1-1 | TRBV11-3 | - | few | TGTGCCAGCAGTAGACAGAAGAACACTGAAGCTTTCTTT | CASSRQKNTEAFF
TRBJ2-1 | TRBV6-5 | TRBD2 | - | TGTGCCAGCAGTCGATTAGCGGGAGACTATGAGCAGTTCTTC | CASSRLAGDYEQFF
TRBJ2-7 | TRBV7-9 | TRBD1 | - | TGTGCCAGCAGCTTTCGAGTGATGGGACAGGGGGCGGGGCACGAGCAGTACTTC | CASSFRVMGQGAGHEQYF
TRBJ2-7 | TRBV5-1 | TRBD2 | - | TGCGCCAGCAGCGCATCGGGGGGAGTCTCCTACGAGCAGTACTTC | CASSASGGVSYEQYF
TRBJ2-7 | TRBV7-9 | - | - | TGTGCCAGCAGCTTTTATGTGGGCCCACAGATCCGATCAACCTACGAGCAGTACTTC | CASSFYVGPQIRSTYEQYF
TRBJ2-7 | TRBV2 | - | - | TGTGCCAGCGAGAGGACCGAGAGCTCCTACGAGCAGTACTTC | CASERTESSYEQYF
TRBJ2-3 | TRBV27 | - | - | TGTGCCAGCGCCGCATCCACAGATACGCAGTATTTT | CASAASTDTQYF
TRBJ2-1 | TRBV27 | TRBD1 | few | TGTGCCAGCGGACAGGGGGTTCTTTACAATGAGCAGTTCTTC | CASGQGVLYNEQFF
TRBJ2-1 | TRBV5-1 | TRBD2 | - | TGCGCCAGCAGCTTGGGGCTAGCGGCCCTCTACAATGAGCAGTTCTTC | CASSLGLAALYNEQFF
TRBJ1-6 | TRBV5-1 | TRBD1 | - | TGCGCCAGCAGCGTCCCGGGACAGGGGGACTCACCCCTCCACTTT | CASSVPGQGDSPLHF